This TCR beta chain appears in the sequencing data of a study of shared clonotypes between healthy human individuals. Trimming cost V 0 bases and J 6 bases, with 11 bases left between them. Germline CDR1 reads SGHDT; CDR2 reads YYEEEE. This CDR3 comprises 14 residues. The authors split each subset's genomic DNA evenly across several immunoSEQ plates. TCRdb's table, derived via immunoSEQ multiplex PCR, lists solely in-frame clones and lacks some. Of under 2,000,000 clones in the sample, roughly 95% were seen once. Naive CD8 populations comprised CD45RO-negative cells positively selected for CCR7, excluding terminally differentiated effector memory CD45RA+ cells. Healthy HIV-negative adults with no recent acute infections or vaccinations were recruited as donors.

The receptor comes from a man aged 18 to 29 in good health. J is TRBJ2-3 and V is TRBV5-6; D assignment may be TRBD1 or TRBD2 (5 bases each). Sequenced: naive CD8+ T cells sorted from blood. The CDR3 DNA sequence: TGTGCCAGCAGCTTGGTCGGGGCTGTGGATACGCAGTATTTT. It specifies CASSLVGAVDTQYF.